This T cell receptor beta chain was observed in a study of blood T cells in healthy people across ages. This clonotype has only a few counts. The CDR3 runs to 16 residues. Germline CDR1 reads SGHDN; CDR2 reads FVKESK. V dropped 5 bases and J dropped 2; count of bases not matched to a gene: 4. A second PCR, run for about 7 to 11 cycles, used a sample-barcoded 5' primer plus a J-beta primer mix. Each CDR3 protein gets one entry after TCRdb re-called the 5' RACE reads with MiXCR. The sample consists of 780,000 or so distinct CDR3 sequences, 53% of them appearing once. Sequenced input: blood. J is TRBJ2-1 and V is TRBV14, with 12 bases fitting TRBD2. The source of this sequence is an elderly man in good health. CDR3 residues: CASSARTSGAYNEQFF. The CDR3 region has the DNA TGTGCCAGCAGCGCCCGGACTAGCGGGGCCTACAATGAGCAGTTCTTC.